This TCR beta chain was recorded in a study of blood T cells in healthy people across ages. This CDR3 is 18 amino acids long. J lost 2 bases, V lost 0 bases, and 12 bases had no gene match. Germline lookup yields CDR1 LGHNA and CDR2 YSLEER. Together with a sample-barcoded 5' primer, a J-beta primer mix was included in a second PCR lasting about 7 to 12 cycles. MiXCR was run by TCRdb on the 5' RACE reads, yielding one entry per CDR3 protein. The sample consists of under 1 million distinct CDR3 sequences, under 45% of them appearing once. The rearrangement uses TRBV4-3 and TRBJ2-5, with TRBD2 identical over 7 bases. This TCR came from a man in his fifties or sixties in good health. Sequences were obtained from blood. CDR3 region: CASSQDPVGGEKQETQYF. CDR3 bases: TGCGCCAGCAGCCAAGATCCTGTTGGGGGGGAAAAACAAGAGACCCAGTACTTC.